A selection of T cell receptor beta chains follows, all from one sample in a study of T cells after yellow fever vaccination. A single record per CDR3 protein comes from TCRdb applying MiXCR to the 5' RACE reads. Among a few hundred thousand distinct CDR3 sequences listed, about 19% were seen once. The material sequenced was PBMCs, taken 15 days after the yellow fever booster vaccination. These receptors all stem from a man aged 25 to 45 who received the YFV17D yellow fever vaccine. Both conserved end residues are part of each CDR3. The D gene is left open where the match is weak. A row's size may be missing; if present it is once, few, many or a size class.

>.|few|TRBJ2-7|TRBV7-9
TGTGCCAGCAGCTTAGCCCCGAGGGACTACGAGCAGTACTTC
CASSLAPRDYEQYF
>.|few|TRBJ1-5|TRBV6-5
TGTGCCAGCAGTTACTCAGGGGGGGGAAATCAGCCCCAGCATTTT
CASSYSGGGNQPQHF
>TRBD1|.|TRBJ2-7|TRBV29-1
TGCAGCATAACAGGGGGCTACGAGCAGTACTTC
CSITGGYEQYF
>.|.|TRBJ2-3|TRBV20-1
TGCAGGACAGAATCCACAGATACGCAGTATTTT
CRTESTDTQYF
>.|.|TRBJ2-2|TRBV5-1
TGCGCCAGCAGCATACAGGGAACGGCGGACACCGGGGAGCTGTTTTTT
CASSIQGTADTGELFF
>.|few|TRBJ2-7|TRBV5-1
TGCGCCAGCAGCGGGACGGCCGAGCAGTACTTC
CASSGTAEQYF
>.|many|TRBJ2-1|TRBV7-2
TGTGCCAGCAGCTTGGTGCGTGAGCAGTTCTTC
CASSLVREQFF
>TRBD2|once|TRBJ2-2|TRBV19
TGTGCCAGTAGTATGTCGCGGCTAGCGGGAGGGCCAATATACACCGGGGAGCTGTTTTTT
CASSMSRLAGGPIYTGELFF
>TRBD2|few|TRBJ2-1|TRBV24-1
TGTGCCACCAGTGATCCTCAGGGGACTAGAGCCCTCAATGAGCAGTTCTTC
CATSDPQGTRALNEQFF
>.|.|TRBJ2-1|TRBV5-1
TGCGCCAGCAACGTAGACAGGCCAACCTACAATGAGCAGTTCTTC
CASNVDRPTYNEQFF
>TRBD1|few|TRBJ2-7|TRBV6-5
TGTGCCAGCAGTTACTCGAGAGGGGGCGCCTACGAGCAGTACTTC
CASSYSRGGAYEQYF
>TRBD1|few|TRBJ2-7|TRBV27
TGTGCCAGCAGGGGGTGGGACAGGGCTAAGGACGAGCAGTACTTC
CASRGWDRAKDEQYF
>.|few|TRBJ1-6|TRBV5-1
TGCGCCAGCAGCTCGCTGGGGGGGCGAGATAATTCACCCCTCCACTTT
CASSSLGGRDNSPLHF
>TRBD2|.|TRBJ2-5|TRBV5-4
TGTGCCAGCAGCTTAAAGGCGGGAGTTTGGGAGACCCAGTACTTC
CASSLKAGVWETQYF
>TRBD2|many|TRBJ2-2|TRBV20-1
TGCAGCCCCGTTTGGCGGGAGGGCAACACCGGGGAGCTGTTTTTT
CSPVWREGNTGELFF
>.|few|TRBJ2-7|TRBV5-1
TGCGCCAGCAGCTCGACTAGTTCTCCGCCCTACGAGCAGTACTTC
CASSSTSSPPYEQYF
>TRBD1|.|TRBJ2-1|TRBV7-8
TGTGCCAGCAGCTCCCGGGACAGGGGATCCAATGAGCAGTTCTTC
CASSSRDRGSNEQFF
>.|few|TRBJ2-7|TRBV15
TGTGCCACCAGCAGAGATCGGGGGGCTACGGTGGCCGAGCAGTACTTC
CATSRDRGATVAEQYF
>.|.|TRBJ2-7|TRBV5-1
TGCGCCAGCAGCTTGGGGGCTGCCGAGCAGTACTTC
CASSLGAAEQYF
>.|.|TRBJ2-1|TRBV19
TGTGCCAGTAGTCGGGGCGGCCCCTACAATGAGCAGTTCTTC
CASSRGGPYNEQFF
>.|.|TRBJ2-1|TRBV7-2
TGTGCCAGCAGCCAGAGACCGGGTTCCTACAATGAGCAGTTCTTC
CASSQRPGSYNEQFF
>.|.|TRBJ2-1|TRBV20-1
TGCAGTGCTACCCCGGGAGACGTTTACAATGAGCAGTTCTTC
CSATPGDVYNEQFF
>TRBD2|few|TRBJ2-1|TRBV4-2
TGTGCCAGCAGCCAAGAGGGGACTAGACCCGTCGATGAGCAGTTCTTC
CASSQEGTRPVDEQFF
>TRBD2|many|TRBJ2-2|TRBV5-5
TGTGCCAGCAGCTTGGTGGCGGGAGGGACACCCGGGGAGCTGTTTTTT
CASSLVAGGTPGELFF